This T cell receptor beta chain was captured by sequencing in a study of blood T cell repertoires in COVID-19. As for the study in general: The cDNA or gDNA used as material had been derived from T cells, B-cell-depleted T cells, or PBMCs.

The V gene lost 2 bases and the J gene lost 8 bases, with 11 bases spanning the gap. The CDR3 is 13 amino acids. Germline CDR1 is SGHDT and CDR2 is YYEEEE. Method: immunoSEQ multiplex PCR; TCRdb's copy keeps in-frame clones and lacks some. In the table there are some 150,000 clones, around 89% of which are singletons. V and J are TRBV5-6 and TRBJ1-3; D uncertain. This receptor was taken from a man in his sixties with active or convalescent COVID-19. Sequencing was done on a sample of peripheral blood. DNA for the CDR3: TGTGCCAGCAGCTTAGGTGAGGCGGACACCATATATTTT. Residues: CASSLGEADTIYF.